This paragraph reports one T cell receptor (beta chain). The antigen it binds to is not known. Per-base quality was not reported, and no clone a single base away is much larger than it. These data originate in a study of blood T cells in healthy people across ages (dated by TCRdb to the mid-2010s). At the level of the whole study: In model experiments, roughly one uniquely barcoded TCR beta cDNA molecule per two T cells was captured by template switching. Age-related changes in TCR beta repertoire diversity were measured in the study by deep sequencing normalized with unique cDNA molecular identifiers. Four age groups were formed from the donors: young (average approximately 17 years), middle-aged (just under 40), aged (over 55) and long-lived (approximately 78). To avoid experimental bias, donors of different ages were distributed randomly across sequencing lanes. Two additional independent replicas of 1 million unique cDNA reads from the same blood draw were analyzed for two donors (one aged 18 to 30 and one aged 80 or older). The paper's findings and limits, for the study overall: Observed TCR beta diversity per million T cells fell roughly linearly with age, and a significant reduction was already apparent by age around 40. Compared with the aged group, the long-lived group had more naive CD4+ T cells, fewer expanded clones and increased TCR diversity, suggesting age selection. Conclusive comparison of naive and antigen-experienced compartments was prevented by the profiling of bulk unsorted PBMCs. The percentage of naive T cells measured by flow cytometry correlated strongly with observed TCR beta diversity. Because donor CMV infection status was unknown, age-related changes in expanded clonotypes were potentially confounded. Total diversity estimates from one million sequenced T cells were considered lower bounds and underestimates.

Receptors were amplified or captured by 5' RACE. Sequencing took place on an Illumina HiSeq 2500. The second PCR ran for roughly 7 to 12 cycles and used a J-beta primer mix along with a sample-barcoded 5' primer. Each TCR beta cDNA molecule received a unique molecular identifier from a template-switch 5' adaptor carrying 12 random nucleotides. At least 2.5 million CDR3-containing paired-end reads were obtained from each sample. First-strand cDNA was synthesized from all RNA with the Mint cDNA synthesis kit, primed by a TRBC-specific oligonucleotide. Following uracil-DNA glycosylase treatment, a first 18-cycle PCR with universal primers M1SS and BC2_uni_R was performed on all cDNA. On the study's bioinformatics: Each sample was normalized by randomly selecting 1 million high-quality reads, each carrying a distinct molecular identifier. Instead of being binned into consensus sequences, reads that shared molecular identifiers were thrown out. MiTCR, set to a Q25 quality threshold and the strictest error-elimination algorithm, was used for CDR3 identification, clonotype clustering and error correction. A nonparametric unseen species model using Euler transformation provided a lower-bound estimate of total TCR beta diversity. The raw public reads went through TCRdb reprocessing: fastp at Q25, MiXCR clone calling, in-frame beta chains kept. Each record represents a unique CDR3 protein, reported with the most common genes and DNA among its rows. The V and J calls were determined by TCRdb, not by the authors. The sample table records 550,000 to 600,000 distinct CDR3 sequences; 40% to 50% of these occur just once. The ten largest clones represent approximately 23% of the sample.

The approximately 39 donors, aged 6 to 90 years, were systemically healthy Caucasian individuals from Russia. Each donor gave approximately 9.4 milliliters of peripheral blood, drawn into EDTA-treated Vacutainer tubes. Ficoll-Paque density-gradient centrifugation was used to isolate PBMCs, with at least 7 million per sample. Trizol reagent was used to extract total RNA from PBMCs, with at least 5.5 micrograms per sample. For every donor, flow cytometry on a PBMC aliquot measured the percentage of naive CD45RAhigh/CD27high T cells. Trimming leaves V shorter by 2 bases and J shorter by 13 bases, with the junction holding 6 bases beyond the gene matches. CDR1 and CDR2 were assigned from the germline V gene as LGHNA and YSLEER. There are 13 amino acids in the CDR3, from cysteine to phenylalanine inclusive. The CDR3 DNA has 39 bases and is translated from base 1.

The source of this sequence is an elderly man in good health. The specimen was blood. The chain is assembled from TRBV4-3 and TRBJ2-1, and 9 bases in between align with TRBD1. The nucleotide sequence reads TGCGCCAGCAGCCAAATGCCGGGACAGGGACAGTTCTTC. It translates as CASSQMPGQGQFF.